Included here is one T cell receptor beta chain sequence, with context. The trim removed 8 bases at V and 6 bases at J, leaving 17 bases unmatched. CDR3 size: 16 residues. CDR1 is LNHDA, CDR2 SQIVND, per germline (reference sequence). This entry comes from a study of T cell responses to AZD1222 COVID-19 vaccine. Generated by immunoSEQ multiplex PCR, the TCRdb table keeps only in-frame clones and is missing some. The repertoire consists of around 100,000 clones, with approximately 87% occurring once and the leading ten covering more than 15%. The origin of this receptor is an adult in good health. The V call is TRBV19, the J call TRBJ1-2, with 8 positions matching TRBD1. The specimen was peripheral blood, collected on day 0 of AZD1222 vaccination. The CDR3 is CASFPGTGFGAHGYTF. The CDR3 DNA reads TGTGCCAGTTTCCCCGGGACAGGCTTCGGGGCTCATGGCTACACCTTC.